The 6 T cell receptor beta chains presented below share a single source sample, sequenced in a study of blood T cell repertoires in COVID-19. Assay used: immunoSEQ multiplex PCR; TCRdb lists only in-frame clones, some missing. The table records 350,000 to 450,000 clones, approximately 87% of them present only once. Sequencing was carried out using PBMCs or T cells enriched from blood (not recorded which). The receptor set was obtained from a man between 35 and 55 years old in a cohort exposed to, infected with or recovered from COVID-19 (not recorded which).

The genes are TRBV7-9 and TRBJ2-3; 9 bases agree with TRBD2. The CDR3 is made up of 14 amino acids. V dropped 5 bases and J dropped 9; count of bases not matched to a gene: 9. In germline, CDR1 is SEHNR, CDR2 FQNEAQ (reference sequence). Here the CDR3 DNA reads TGTGCCAGCAGCCCCTCCGGGACTAGCCTAACGCAGTATTTT. Its translation: CASSPSGTSLTQYF.

The CDR3 spells CASSLAGGPVYNEQFF. In DNA form, the CDR3 reads TGTGCCAGCAGTTTAGCGGGAGGGCCTGTTTACAATGAGCAGTTCTTC. The chain joins TRBV2 to TRBJ2-1; 11 bases map to TRBD2. Trimming at V came to 5 bases and at J to 4 bases, leaving 7 bases not matched to a gene. The CDR3 is 16 residues long. Germline V CDR1 and CDR2: SNHLY, FYNNEI.

The genes are TRBV10-3 and TRBJ2-1, with 8 bases identical to TRBD2. The CDR3 covers 13 residues. Germline V gives CDR1 ENHRY, CDR2 SYGVKD. With V trimmed by 5 bases and J by 8 bases, 5 bases remained unmatched. The CDR3 DNA sequence: TGTGCCATCAGTATACTAGCGGCGGATGAGCAGTTCTTC. It encodes CAISILAADEQFF.

The chain carries TRBV2 and TRBJ1-5; 10 positions match TRBD1. Germline V gene lookup returns CDR1 SNHLY and CDR2 FYNNEI. Trimming at V came to 7 bases and at J to 4 bases, leaving 7 bases not matched to a gene. The CDR3 length is 15 residues. The CDR3 here is CASTLDRGRNQPQHF. The CDR3 nucleotides are TGTGCCAGCACCCTGGACAGGGGGAGAAATCAGCCCCAGCATTTT.

The rearrangement uses TRBV6-5 and TRBJ2-5; TRBD1 is a possible D gene (6 bases). This CDR3 comprises 14 residues. V lost 6 bases and J lost 2, with 13 bases in between. Germline V gene sequence: CDR1 MNHEY, CDR2 SVGAGI. The CDR3 nucleotides are TGTGCCAGCAGCGGACAGCTATTGCAAGAGACCCAGTACTTC. Its protein product is CASSGQLLQETQYF.

In its sample, this clone was seen a few times. The same CDR3 arises from other DNA sequences in this sample as well. The chain recombines TRBV30 with TRBJ2-7; the D gene is possibly TRBD2 (5 bases). CDR3 length: 11 amino acids. CDR1 and CDR2 (germline): GTSNPN, SVGIG (reference sequence). V dropped 2 bases and J dropped 4 bases, with 6 bases sitting between them. The CDR3 loop reads CAWSTGYEQYF. CDR3 DNA sequence: TGTGCCTGGAGTACGGGGTACGAGCAGTACTTC.